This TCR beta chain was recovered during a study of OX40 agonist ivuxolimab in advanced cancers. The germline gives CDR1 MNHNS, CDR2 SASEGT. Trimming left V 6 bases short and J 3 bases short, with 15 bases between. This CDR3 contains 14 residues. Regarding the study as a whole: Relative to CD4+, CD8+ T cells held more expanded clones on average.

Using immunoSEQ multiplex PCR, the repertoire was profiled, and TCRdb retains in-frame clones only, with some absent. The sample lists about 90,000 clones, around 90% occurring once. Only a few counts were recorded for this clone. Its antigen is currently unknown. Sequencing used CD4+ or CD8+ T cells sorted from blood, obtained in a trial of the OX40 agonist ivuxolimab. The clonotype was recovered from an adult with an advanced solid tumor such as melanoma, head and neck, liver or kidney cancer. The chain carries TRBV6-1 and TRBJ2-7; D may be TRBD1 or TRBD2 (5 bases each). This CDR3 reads CASRFRDGDYEQYF. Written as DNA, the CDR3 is TGTGCCAGCAGATTCCGGGACGGAGACTACGAGCAGTACTTC.